This T cell receptor beta chain was identified during a study of CD8 T cells in Susac syndrome. While CD8+ and CD4+ T cells were isolated negatively, TEMRA cells were enriched by FACS. V was pared by 0 bases and J by 10 bases, with 11 bases between. This CDR3 has 13 amino acids. Germline V lookup: CDR1 SGDLS, CDR2 YYNGEE. With random hexamers, reverse transcription was performed on about 0.5 to 1 ug of RNA. Amplification of TCR beta CDR3 across 54 Vbeta and 13 Jbeta was performed with immunoSEQ multiplex PCR. TCRdb reanalysed the immunoSEQ multiplex PCR reads using MiXCR and keeps one entry per CDR3 protein. The table lists approximately 180,000 distinct CDR3 sequences, roughly nine tenths of them singletons, with over 0.075% in the top ten.

The specimen sequenced was CD4+ T cells from PBMCs. This sequence originates from a human donor with Susac syndrome. The chain carries TRBV9 and TRBJ2-4; unclear D gene. CDR3 loop: CASSVDPGDIQYF. CDR3 sequence (DNA): TGTGCCAGCAGCGTAGACCCGGGCGATATTCAGTACTTC.